This T cell receptor (beta chain) was observed in a study of T cell responses to AZD1222 COVID-19 vaccine. Study results and limitations: The reported proportion of spike-specific TCRs targeting unmutated variant regions was nearly half. Seropositivity was recorded at baseline in only six AZD1222 recipients.

About this clone: Its antigen is not identified. Other nucleotide sequences in the sample specify the same CDR3.

Some clones are missing from TCRdb's copy, which holds only in-frame ones; the method was immunoSEQ multiplex PCR. The table shows approximately 94,000 clones, with roughly 86% occurring only once. This CDR3 spans 11 amino acids. Germline CDR1 and CDR2: GTSNPN and SVGIG (reference sequence). V lost 0 bases, J lost 4 bases, and 3 bases lay in between. Material: peripheral blood, obtained on day 0 of MenACWY control vaccination. This receptor was identified in an adult in good health. The gene calls are TRBV30 and TRBJ2-5; D call uncertain. The CDR3 loop is CAWSVGETQYF. For the CDR3, the DNA is TGTGCCTGGAGTGTAGGAGAGACCCAGTACTTC.